This T cell receptor (beta chain) was observed in a study of CD8 T cells in ankylosing spondylitis. This clonotype was detected ten times or more. The antigen remains unidentified. Quantitative 5'-RACE was performed with molecular barcodes, and it yielded the TCR beta libraries. TCRdb recomputed calls from the 5' RACE reads with MiXCR, one row per CDR3 protein. The table records 50,000 to 65,000 distinct CDR3 sequences, roughly 7.3% of them present only once. Broader study findings: About 8 highly homologous variants made up a TCR beta motif, and this motif appeared characteristic of ankylosing spondylitis blood. It was reported that disease-linked clones were significantly enriched in matched ankylosing spondylitis synovial fluid.

Germline V gene sequence: CDR1 SGDLS, CDR2 YYNGEE. Trimming stripped 1 base from V and 1 base from J, with 7 bases between. There are 14 residues in the CDR3. The rearrangement uses TRBV9 and TRBJ2-3; D unresolved. Source material: blood, either unsorted or a sorted T cell fraction (not recorded which). The clonotype comes from a female donor with ankylosing spondylitis or in good health (not recorded which). CDR3 loop: CASSVPRCTDTQYF. Written as DNA, the CDR3 is TGTGCCAGCAGCGTACCCAGATGCACAGATACGCAGTATTTT.